The source of this T cell receptor (beta chain) is a study of T-cell memory formation after mild COVID-19. Study-level points and caveats: Mostly located in CM and EM were contracting CD4+ clones, with contracting CD8+ clones located in EMRA. For second-wave clones that peaked at day 37, SARS-CoV-2 specificity went unverified.

V was pared by 6 bases and J by 4 bases, with 3 bases of the junction left unmatched. This CDR3 is 14 amino acids long. The TCR alpha and TCR beta cDNA libraries, bearing sample barcodes and UMIs, were generated by 5'RACE using constant-segment primers. TCRdb called the 5' RACE reads again in MiXCR, with one record for every CDR3 protein. The sample yields about 350,000 distinct CDR3 sequences, about 13% seen once. This clonotype was seen ten or more times. As yet, its antigen is unknown. Sequenced material: PBMCs or a T cell subset sorted from them (not recorded which). The chain couples TRBV12-3 or TRBV12-4 to TRBJ2-3; TRBD1 agrees at 11 bases. The sequence was collected from a young man who had mild COVID-19 (a few samples of this study predate the infection). Cell type and time point are not known. CDR3 DNA: TGTGCCAGCAGACTGGGACAGGGGGCAGATACGCAGTATTTT. Encoded protein: CASRLGQGADTQYF.